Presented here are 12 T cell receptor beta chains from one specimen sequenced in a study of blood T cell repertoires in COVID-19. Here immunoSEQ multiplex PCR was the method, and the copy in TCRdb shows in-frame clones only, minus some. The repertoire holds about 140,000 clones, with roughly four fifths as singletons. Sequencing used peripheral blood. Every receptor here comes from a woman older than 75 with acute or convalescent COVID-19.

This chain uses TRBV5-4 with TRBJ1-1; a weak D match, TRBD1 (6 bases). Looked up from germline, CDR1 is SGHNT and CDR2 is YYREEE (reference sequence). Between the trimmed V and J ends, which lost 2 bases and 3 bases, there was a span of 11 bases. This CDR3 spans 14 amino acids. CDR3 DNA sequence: TGTGCCAGCAGCTTATGGACAGCGGACACTGAAGCTTTCTTT. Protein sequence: CASSLWTADTEAFF.

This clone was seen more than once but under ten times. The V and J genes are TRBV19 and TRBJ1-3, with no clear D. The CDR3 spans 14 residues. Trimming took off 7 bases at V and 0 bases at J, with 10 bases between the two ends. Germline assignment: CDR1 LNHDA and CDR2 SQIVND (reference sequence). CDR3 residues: CASKAQTSGNTIYF. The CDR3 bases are TGTGCCAGTAAGGCACAGACCTCTGGAAACACCATATATTTT.

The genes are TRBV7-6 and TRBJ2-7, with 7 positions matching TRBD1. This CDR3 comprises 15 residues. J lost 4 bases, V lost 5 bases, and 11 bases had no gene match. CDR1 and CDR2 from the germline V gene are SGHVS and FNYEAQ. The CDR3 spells CASSTMGSGGYEQYF. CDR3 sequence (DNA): TGTGCCAGCAGCACCATGGGCTCAGGGGGTTACGAGCAGTACTTC.

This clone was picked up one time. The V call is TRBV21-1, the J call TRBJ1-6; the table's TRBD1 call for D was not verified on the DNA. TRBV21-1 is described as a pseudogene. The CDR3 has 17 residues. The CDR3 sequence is CASSSIGQGARNSPLHF. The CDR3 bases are TGTGCCAGCAGCTCAATAGGACAGGGGGCGAGGAATTCACCCCTCCACTTT.

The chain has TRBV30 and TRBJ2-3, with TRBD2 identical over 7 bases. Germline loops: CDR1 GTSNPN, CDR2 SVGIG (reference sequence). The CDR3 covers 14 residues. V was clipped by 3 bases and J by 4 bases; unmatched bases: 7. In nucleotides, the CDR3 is TGTGCCTGGAGGCCCCGGGGGGTACCAGATACGCAGTATTTT. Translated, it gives CAWRPRGVPDTQYF.

This CDR3 reads CASSRDSVYGYTF. CDR3 sequence (DNA): TGTGCCAGTAGCCGGGACAGCGTCTATGGCTACACCTTC. This chain joins TRBV19 and TRBJ1-2, with 7 bases lining up with TRBD1. This CDR3 is built from 13 residues. Germline lookup yields CDR1 LNHDA and CDR2 SQIVND (reference sequence). J gave up 4 bases and V 6 bases, and 5 bases lay outside the gene matches. Variable domain in full (rest from reference TRBV19 and TRBJ1-2): DGGITQSPKYLFRKEGQNVTLSCEQNLNHDAMYWYRQDPGQGLRLIYYSQIVNDFQKGDIAEGYSVSREKKESFPLTVTSAQKNPTAFYLCASSRDSVYGYTFGSGTRLTVV.

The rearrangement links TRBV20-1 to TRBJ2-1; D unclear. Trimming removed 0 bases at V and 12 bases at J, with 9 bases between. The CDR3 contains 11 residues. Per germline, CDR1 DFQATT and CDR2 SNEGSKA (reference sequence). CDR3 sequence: CSARDSSLQFF. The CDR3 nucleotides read TGCAGTGCTAGAGATTCTTCCTTGCAGTTCTTC.

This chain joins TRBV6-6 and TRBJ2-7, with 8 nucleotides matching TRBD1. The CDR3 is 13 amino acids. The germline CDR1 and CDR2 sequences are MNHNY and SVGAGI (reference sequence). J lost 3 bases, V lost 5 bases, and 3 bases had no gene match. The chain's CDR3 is CASSPGTGYEQYF. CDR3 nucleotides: TGTGCCAGCAGTCCGGGGACAGGCTACGAGCAGTACTTC.

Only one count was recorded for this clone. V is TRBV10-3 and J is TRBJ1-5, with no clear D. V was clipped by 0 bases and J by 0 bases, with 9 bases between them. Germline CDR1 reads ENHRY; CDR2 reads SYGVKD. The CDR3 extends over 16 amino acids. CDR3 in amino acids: CAISESRSNSNQPQHF. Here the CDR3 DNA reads TGTGCCATCAGTGAGTCGAGGTCAAATAGCAATCAGCCCCAGCATTTT.

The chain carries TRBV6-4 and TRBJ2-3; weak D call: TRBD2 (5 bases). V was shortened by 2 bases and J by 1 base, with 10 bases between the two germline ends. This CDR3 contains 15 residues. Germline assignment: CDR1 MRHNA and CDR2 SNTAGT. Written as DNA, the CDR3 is TGTGCCAGCAGTGACCGGGGTAGCGGCACAGATACGCAGTATTTT. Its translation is CASSDRGSGTDTQYF.

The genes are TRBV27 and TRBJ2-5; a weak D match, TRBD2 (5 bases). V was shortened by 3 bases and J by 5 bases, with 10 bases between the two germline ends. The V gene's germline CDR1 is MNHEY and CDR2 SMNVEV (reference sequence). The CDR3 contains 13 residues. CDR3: CASSFNGIETQYF. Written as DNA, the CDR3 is TGTGCCAGCAGTTTCAACGGGATCGAGACCCAGTACTTC.

The CDR3 nucleotides read TGTGCCAGCTCACAAAACTCAGGGGACTCTGGAAACACCATATATTTT. It is translated as CASSQNSGDSGNTIYF. The J gene is TRBJ1-3, the V gene TRBV18; a possible D gene is TRBD1 (6 bases). The CDR3 runs 16 residues. Trimming cost V 4 bases and J 0 bases, with 13 bases left between them. Germline loops: CDR1 KGHSH, CDR2 LQKENI.